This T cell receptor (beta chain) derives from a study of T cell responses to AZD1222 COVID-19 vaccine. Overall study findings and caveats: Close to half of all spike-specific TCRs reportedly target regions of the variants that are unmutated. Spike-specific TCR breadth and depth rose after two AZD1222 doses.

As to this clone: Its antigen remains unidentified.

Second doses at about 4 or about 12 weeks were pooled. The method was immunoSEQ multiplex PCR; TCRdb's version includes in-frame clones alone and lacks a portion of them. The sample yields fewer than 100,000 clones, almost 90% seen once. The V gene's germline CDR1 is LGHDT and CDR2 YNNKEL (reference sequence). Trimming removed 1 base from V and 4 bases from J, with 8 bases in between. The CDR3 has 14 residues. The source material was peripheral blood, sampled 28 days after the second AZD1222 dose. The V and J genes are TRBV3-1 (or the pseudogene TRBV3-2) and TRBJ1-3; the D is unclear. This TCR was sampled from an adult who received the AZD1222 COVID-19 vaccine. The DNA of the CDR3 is TGTGCCAGCAGCCAAGGCCTCTTCGGAAACACCATATATTTT. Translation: CASSQGLFGNTIYF.